A single TCR beta chain is shown here with its context. CDR1 and CDR2 from the germline V gene are SQVTM and ANQGSEA. The CDR3 length is 12 residues. The junction had 4 bases not matched to a gene; V was cut back by 6 bases and J by 3 bases. The data originate from a study of blood T cell repertoires in COVID-19. Study at large: In each case, the material was cDNA or gDNA derived from T cells, B-cell-depleted T cells, or PBMCs.

Authors' data handling: Reference gene primer amplification in the assay estimated nucleated cell counts. TCRdb keeps only in-frame clones here, not all; method: immunoSEQ multiplex PCR. V and J calls and clone size are given by that table; D and trimming were obtained from the DNA. The sample contains more than 45,000 clones, more than 80% of which appear only once. The clonotype was recovered from a human donor in a cohort sampled during active COVID-19. Specimen: peripheral blood. The chain recombines TRBV29-1 with TRBJ2-7; 8 nucleotides line up with TRBD2. This chain's CDR3 is CSVREGDYEQYF. CDR3 DNA: TGCAGCGTCCGGGAGGGGGACTACGAGCAGTACTTC.